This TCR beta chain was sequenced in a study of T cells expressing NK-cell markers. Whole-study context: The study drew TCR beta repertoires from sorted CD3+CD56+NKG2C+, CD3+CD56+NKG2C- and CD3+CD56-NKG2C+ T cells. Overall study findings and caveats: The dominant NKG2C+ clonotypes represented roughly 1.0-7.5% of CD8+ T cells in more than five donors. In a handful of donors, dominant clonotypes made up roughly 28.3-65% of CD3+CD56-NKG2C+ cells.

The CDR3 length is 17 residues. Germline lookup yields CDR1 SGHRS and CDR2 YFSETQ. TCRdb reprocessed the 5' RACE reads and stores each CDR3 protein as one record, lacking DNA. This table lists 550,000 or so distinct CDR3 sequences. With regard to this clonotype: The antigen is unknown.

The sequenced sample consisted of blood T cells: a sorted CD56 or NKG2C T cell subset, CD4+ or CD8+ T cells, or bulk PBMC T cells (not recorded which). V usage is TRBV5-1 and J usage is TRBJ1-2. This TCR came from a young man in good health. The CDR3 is CASSLGARTGGNYGYTF.